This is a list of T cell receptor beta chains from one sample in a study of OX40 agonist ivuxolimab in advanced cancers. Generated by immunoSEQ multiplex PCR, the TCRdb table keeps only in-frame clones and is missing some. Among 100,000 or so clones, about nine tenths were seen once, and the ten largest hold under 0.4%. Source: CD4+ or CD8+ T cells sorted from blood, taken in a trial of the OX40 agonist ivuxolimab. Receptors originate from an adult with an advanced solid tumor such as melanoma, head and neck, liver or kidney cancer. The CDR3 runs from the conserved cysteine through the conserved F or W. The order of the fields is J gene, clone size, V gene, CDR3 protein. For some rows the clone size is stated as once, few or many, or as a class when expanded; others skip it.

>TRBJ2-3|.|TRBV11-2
CASSPMRGPGDTQYF
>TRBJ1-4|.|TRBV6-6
CASSFGPTDEKLFF
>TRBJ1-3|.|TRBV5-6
CASSEWTGAGNTIYF
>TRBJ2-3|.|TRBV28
CASSPYRGRKSDTQYF
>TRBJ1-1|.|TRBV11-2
CASSQRQPNTEAFF
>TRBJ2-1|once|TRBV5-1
CASKATYNEQFF
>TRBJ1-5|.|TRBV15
CATSRVRGSGNQPQHF
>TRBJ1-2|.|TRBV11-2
CASSLLTGVDGYTF
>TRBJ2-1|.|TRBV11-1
CASSHLGESNEQFF
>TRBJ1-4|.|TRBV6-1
CASSETSSGELFF
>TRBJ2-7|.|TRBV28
CASSERTGGSYEQYF
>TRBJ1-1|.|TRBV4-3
CASSQEAVQGRYIPMNTEAFF
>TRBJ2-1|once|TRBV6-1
CASSVIRYYNEQFF
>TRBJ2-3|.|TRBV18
CASSLATVSTDTQYF
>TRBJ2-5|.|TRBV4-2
CASSQEGDGRGETQYF
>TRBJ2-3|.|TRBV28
CASGLAGPTDTQYF
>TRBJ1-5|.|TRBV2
CASALRFSNQPQHF
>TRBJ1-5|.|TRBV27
CASSLKRNQPQHF
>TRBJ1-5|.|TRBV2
CASSVIYENQPQHF
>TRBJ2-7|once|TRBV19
CASSPRDKSTYEQYF
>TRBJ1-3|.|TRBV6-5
CASSMTGVSGNTIYF
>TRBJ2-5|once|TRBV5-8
CASSFGLGQGFGETQYF
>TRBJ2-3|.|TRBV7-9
CASSAGTGGRTDTQYF
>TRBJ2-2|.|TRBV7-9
CASSLTQGGTGELFF
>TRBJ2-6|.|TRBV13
CASSSGVSGANVLTF
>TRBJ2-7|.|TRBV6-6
CASRSASLTYEQYF
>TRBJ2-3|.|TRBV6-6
CASRGTSIADTQYF
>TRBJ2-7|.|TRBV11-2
CASSLVGLALGEQYF
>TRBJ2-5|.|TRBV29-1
CSVGGQGAMETQYF
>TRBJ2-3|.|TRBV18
CASSPQAGVPADTQYF
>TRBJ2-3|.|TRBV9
CASSFRGDAADTQYF
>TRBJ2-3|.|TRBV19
CASSIKRESDTQYF
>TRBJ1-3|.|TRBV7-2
CASSFTGSGGNTIYF
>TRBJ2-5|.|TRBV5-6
CASSPVGGGETQYF
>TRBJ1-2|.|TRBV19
CASRVREAYGYTF
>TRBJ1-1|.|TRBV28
CASRRQGDTEAFF
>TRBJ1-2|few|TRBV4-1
CASSLGSGTAYGYTF
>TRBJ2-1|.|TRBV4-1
CASSPNLDRGQFF
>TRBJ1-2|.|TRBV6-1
CASSGGTVTYGYTF
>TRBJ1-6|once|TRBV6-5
CASSSPGGNSPLHF
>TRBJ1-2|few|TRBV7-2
CASSESNRIEYGYTF
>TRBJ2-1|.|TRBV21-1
CASSKERTSGKGDNEQFF
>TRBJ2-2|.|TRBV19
CASSLISGGLAGELFF
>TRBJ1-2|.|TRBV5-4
CASSLGGGGGPNYGYTF
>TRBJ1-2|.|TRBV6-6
CASSTGTGAVYGYTF
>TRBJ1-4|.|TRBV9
CASSVGPGGEKLFF
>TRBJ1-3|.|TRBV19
CASDRGITGNTIYF
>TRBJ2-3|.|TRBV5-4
CASSLFGGQGTDTQYF
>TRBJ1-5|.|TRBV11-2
CASSLSRGSNQPQHF
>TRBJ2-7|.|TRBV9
CASSVEAGASYEQYF
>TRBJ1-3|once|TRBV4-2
CASSVELQGYSGNTIYF